Below, one T cell receptor (beta chain) is given with its context. Its target is unknown. It was cDNA, reverse transcribed from extracted RNA, that served as the sequencing template. Clones were read by immunoSEQ multiplex PCR, and TCRdb kept only the in-frame ones, dropping some. The repertoire holds roughly 30,000 clones, with around 62% as singletons. This specimen comes from a study of CD8+ T cells in alopecia areata. Study-level points and caveats: For lesional scalp, especially alopecia totalis/universalis, clonality was higher than in normal scalp.

This CDR3 spans 15 amino acids. CDR1 SGHAT and CDR2 FQNNGV come from the germline V gene. The V end was cut by 1 base, the J end by 0 bases, with 7 bases between. The sequence derives from a human donor with alopecia areata. The chain links TRBV11-2 to TRBJ1-5, with no clear D. Sequencing input: NKG2D-high CD8+ T cells sorted from blood. In DNA, the CDR3 is TGTGCCAGCAGCTTAGTAGGGAATAGCAATCAGCCCCAGCATTTT. Protein: CASSLVGNSNQPQHF.